The rows below give T cell receptor beta chains drawn from one sample of a study of graft-versus-host responses after intestinal transplantation. Libraries were prepared by immunoSEQ multiplex PCR; TCRdb keeps only in-frame clonotypes and omits some of them. The repertoire includes approximately 71,000 clones, 80% to 90% of them detected once, and 2% to 3% sits in the top ten. These TCRs are of unknown antigen specificity. This specimen was unstimulated CD8+ T cells sorted from spleen or lymph node cells, taken before intestinal transplant. The receptors derive from a human donor who received an intestinal transplant. Both conserved end residues are part of each CDR3.

v_call: TRBV29-1
j_call: TRBJ1-3
cdr3_aa: CSVVGGDLGNTIYF

v_call: TRBV6-5
j_call: TRBJ1-1
cdr3_aa: CASSYSIGDRGEAFF

v_call: TRBV15
j_call: TRBJ2-4
cdr3_aa: CATSSQLAGVVDKNIQYF

v_call: TRBV11-2
j_call: TRBJ1-1
cdr3_aa: CASSSDRENTEAFF

v_call: TRBV27
j_call: TRBJ1-1
cdr3_aa: CASSLGLNTEAFF

v_call: TRBV18
j_call: TRBJ1-1
cdr3_aa: CASSPGGGNTEAFF

v_call: TRBV15
j_call: TRBJ2-1
cdr3_aa: CATSILTSIDNEQFF

v_call: TRBV19
j_call: TRBJ1-2
cdr3_aa: CASSIHQGAVGYTF

v_call: TRBV5-1
j_call: TRBJ2-5
cdr3_aa: CASSLGPRQGTQYF

v_call: TRBV27
j_call: TRBJ2-4
cdr3_aa: CASTSWQDIQYF

v_call: TRBV27
j_call: TRBJ2-3
cdr3_aa: CASSSPSGGVTDTQYF

v_call: TRBV11-2
j_call: TRBJ2-3
cdr3_aa: CASRGVPVGTDTQYF

v_call: TRBV6-1
j_call: TRBJ2-1
cdr3_aa: CASSESQGAYNEQFF

v_call: TRBV6-1
j_call: TRBJ2-3
cdr3_aa: CASSEGGGDTDTQYF

v_call: TRBV28
j_call: TRBJ2-1
cdr3_aa: CASSKAGGGSYNEQFF

v_call: TRBV19
j_call: TRBJ1-2
cdr3_aa: CASTILRGDRAHYGYTF

v_call: TRBV6-1
j_call: TRBJ2-7
cdr3_aa: CASSAPDRAAYEQYF

v_call: TRBV5-1
j_call: TRBJ2-5
cdr3_aa: CASSLAGGRETQYF

v_call: TRBV28
j_call: TRBJ2-3
cdr3_aa: CASSSTSGSFLDTQYF

v_call: TRBV6-1
j_call: TRBJ2-2
cdr3_aa: CASSEPRPSGETGELFF

v_call: TRBV28
j_call: TRBJ2-3
cdr3_aa: CASSPRLAGVPDTQYF

v_call: TRBV11-2
j_call: TRBJ2-1
cdr3_aa: CASSLSGNYNEQFF

v_call: TRBV6-6
j_call: TRBJ2-7
cdr3_aa: CASGLYEQYF

v_call: TRBV6-1
j_call: TRBJ2-5
cdr3_aa: CASRPRQVPKETQYF

v_call: TRBV5-1
j_call: TRBJ2-7
cdr3_aa: CASSTDGTRYEQYF

v_call: TRBV6-5
j_call: -
cdr3_aa: CASSYSGAGGPYEQYF

v_call: TRBV6-8
j_call: TRBJ2-7
cdr3_aa: CASSSTLAGGPPGEQYF

v_call: TRBV13
j_call: TRBJ2-3
cdr3_aa: CASSSRLGRTDTQYF

v_call: TRBV6-1
j_call: TRBJ2-7
cdr3_aa: CASSDGLAGAREQYF

v_call: TRBV28
j_call: TRBJ1-1
cdr3_aa: CASSPWTGRNTEAFF

v_call: TRBV4-1
j_call: TRBJ1-1
cdr3_aa: CASSQEATGGEAFF

v_call: TRBV19
j_call: TRBJ2-7
cdr3_aa: CASSPGMGYEQYF

v_call: TRBV2
j_call: TRBJ2-7
cdr3_aa: CASTVGIRTYEQYF

v_call: TRBV5-6
j_call: TRBJ2-7
cdr3_aa: CASSRVRGPTVITYEQYF

v_call: TRBV11-2
j_call: TRBJ2-2
cdr3_aa: CASSLRRGGTGELFF

v_call: TRBV19
j_call: TRBJ2-7
cdr3_aa: CASSEQSGKTYEQYF